The source of this TCR beta chain is a study of T cell responses to AZD1222 COVID-19 vaccine. Study conclusions and caveats: Of spike-specific TCRs, nearly half reportedly target regions left unmutated in variants. There were vaccine-associated CD4 TCRs across spike, dominant at 160-218 and 743-854. Females made up more of the donors, who were largely white British, and clonal diversity may have come out too low.

This CDR3 region has 13 residues. Germline V lookup: CDR1 LNHDA, CDR2 SQIVND (reference sequence). The V and J ends lost 5 bases and 5 bases respectively, with 12 bases between them. Libraries were prepared by immunoSEQ multiplex PCR; TCRdb keeps only in-frame clonotypes and omits some of them. The sample holds 150,000 to 200,000 clones, about 88% seen once. A word on this clone: What it recognizes is unknown.

Pooling was applied to second doses at about 4 or about 12 weeks. Here the sequenced sample was peripheral blood, taken 28 days after the second AZD1222 dose. The clonotype was recovered from an adult who received the AZD1222 COVID-19 vaccine. The genes are TRBV19 and TRBJ2-5; D not resolved. The CDR3 region is CASSPTARETQYF. The CDR3 DNA reads as TGTGCCAGTAGTCCCACGGCCCGCGAGACCCAGTACTTC.